The 3 T cell receptor beta chains reported below all come from one sample, sequenced in a study of regulatory T cells in long-lasting Graves disease. Time point reported: newly diagnosed GD, antithyroid drugs for less than 3 months. PBMC RNA served as the TCR library source. Building the TCR beta libraries relied on iRepertoire HTBI primers, and CDR3 regions underwent Arm-PCR. TCRdb analysed the multiplex PCR reads with MiXCR anew, one entry per CDR3 protein. The sample shows some 220,000 distinct CDR3 sequences, roughly 19% of them seen only once. These same data were also listed under a study on T cells in Graves' hyperthyroidism and ophthalmopathy.

The source material was peripheral blood mononuclear cells (PBMCs), sampled at new diagnosis, from a patient treated with antithyroid drugs. The receptor set was obtained from a young woman with Graves disease.

This clonotype showed up many times. The genes are TRBV7-9 and TRBJ1-2, with D tentatively TRBD1 (5 bases). The germline gives CDR1 SEHNR, CDR2 FQNEAQ (reference sequence). Trimming shortened V by 7 bases and J by 3 bases, and 12 bases separated the two germline ends. The CDR3 loop spans 13 amino acids. CDR3 sequence: CASTGGTDYGYTF. CDR3 in DNA: TGTGCCAGCACTGGCGGGACGGACTATGGCTACACCTTC.

The chain links TRBV2 to TRBJ2-7; D is uncertain. The CDR3 consists of 16 residues. Germline V gene data show CDR1 as SNHLY and CDR2 as FYNNEI. The ends were cut back, 5 bases at V and 2 bases at J, with 19 bases in the middle. CDR3 amino acids: CASSLSIGDMPYEQYF. The CDR3 bases are TGTGCCAGCAGTTTATCGATAGGTGACATGCCCTACGAGCAGTACTTC.

This clonotype was picked up many times. The chain combines TRBV6-1 with TRBJ1-2, with 8 bases identical to TRBD1. Germline V lookup: CDR1 MNHNS, CDR2 SASEGT. The CDR3 totals 16 residues. The ends lost 4 bases at V and 6 bases at J; junction bases unmatched: 13. The CDR3 is CASSGIPQGAGNGYTF. DNA of the CDR3: TGTGCCAGCAGTGGAATACCTCAGGGGGCAGGAAATGGCTACACCTTC.